This T cell receptor (beta chain) was found in a study of identical twins. Study findings and constraints: The abundant beta clonotypes from cord blood had fewer insertions, and memory repertoires had none of this.

TCRdb processed the 5' RACE reads anew with MiXCR; each CDR3 protein has one entry. Of around 220,000 distinct CDR3 sequences in the sample, around an eighth were seen once. V lost 5 bases, J lost 11 bases, and 17 bases lay in between. This CDR3 comprises 13 residues. This clonotype was seen a handful of times. The antigen is unknown. This sequence joins TRBV12-3 or TRBV12-4 and TRBJ2-3, with a possible D match to TRBD2 (6 bases). Material: memory (CD45RO+) T cells sorted from blood. This clonotype was sampled from a woman aged 18-29 years in good health. CDR3 nucleotide sequence: TGTGCCAGCAGTCGGGACTCCAGGCTCCGGCAGTATTTT. As protein: CASSRDSRLRQYF.